The 18 T cell receptor beta chains reported below all come from one sample, sequenced in a study of CD8+ T cells in alopecia areata. Investigators isolated RNA and reverse transcribed it into cDNA to act as the sequencing template. TCRdb's copy holds only in-frame clones and misses some; the assay was immunoSEQ multiplex PCR. This sample carries roughly 150,000 clones, around 57% of them seen once, and the ten largest clones take around 5%. Sequencing used CD4+ T cells sorted from blood. The source of these receptors is a human donor in good health.

This clone has a handful of counts. V gene TRBV7-2 combines with J gene TRBJ2-2; 9 bases align to TRBD1. The V segment lost 5 bases and the J segment 6 bases; nucleotides outside the gene matches: 7. CDR1 and CDR2 (germline): SGHTA, FQGNSA. CDR3 length: 15 residues. CDR3 bases: TGTGCCAGCAGCATATTACAGGGGGCCGCCGGGGAGCTGTTTTTT. Its translation: CASSILQGAAGELFF. Variable domain in full (rest from reference TRBV7-2 and TRBJ2-2): GAGVSQSPSNKVTEKGKDVELRCDPISGHTALYWYRQSLGQGLEFLIYFQGNSAPDKSGLPSDRFSAERTGGSVSTLTIQRTQQEDSAVYLCASSILQGAAGELFFGEGSRLTVL.

This clone has more than one count but fewer than ten. DNA of the CDR3: TGTGCCAGCAGCTCCCTCCAGAACGGGGAGCTGTTTTTT. Its protein product is CASSSLQNGELFF. V and J are TRBV5-4 and TRBJ2-2; no firm D call. Germline V lookup: CDR1 SGHNT, CDR2 YYREEE (reference sequence). The CDR3 runs 13 residues. V shed 3 bases and J shed 7 bases, with 10 bases lying between them.

The chain combines TRBV29-1 with TRBJ1-1; D uncertain. Germline loops: CDR1 SQVTM, CDR2 ANQGSEA. This CDR3 is 13 amino acids long. V was shortened by 1 base and J by 3 bases, with 9 bases between the two germline ends. This CDR3 is CSVEVRGDTEAFF. CDR3 nucleotide sequence: TGCAGCGTTGAAGTGCGGGGTGACACTGAAGCTTTCTTT.

The chain joins TRBV10-3 to TRBJ2-5; 9 nucleotides match TRBD1. Trimming removed 6 bases from V and 2 bases from J; junction bases left unmatched: 10. Per germline, CDR1 ENHRY and CDR2 SYGVKD. The CDR3 runs to 16 residues. CDR3 region: CAIRGHRTGEQETQYF. Here the CDR3 DNA reads TGTGCCATCAGGGGTCATAGGACAGGGGAACAAGAGACCCAGTACTTC.

The chain is built from TRBV7-2 and TRBJ2-7, with D unclear. Germline V gene sequence: CDR1 SGHTA, CDR2 FQGNSA. The V gene lost 5 bases and the J gene lost 0 bases, with 14 bases spanning the gap. The CDR3 sequence is 15 residues long. The CDR3 nucleotides are TGTGCCAGCAGCCCGCTGGCGCTGAGCTCCTACGAGCAGTACTTC. Its protein product is CASSPLALSSYEQYF.

This clone was seen a few times. The rearrangement joins TRBV29-1 to TRBJ2-1; D remains unclear. The CDR3 loop spans 12 amino acids. Germline V gives CDR1 SQVTM, CDR2 ANQGSEA. The V end lost 7 bases, the J end lost 7 bases, and 14 bases lay between the germline ends. The CDR3 DNA reads TGCAGCGCCCAATGGTCTGGGAATGAGCAGTTCTTC. It encodes CSAQWSGNEQFF.

The chain carries TRBV9 and TRBJ2-2; D is undetermined. The CDR3 covers 16 residues. Germline-derived CDR1 and CDR2 are SGDLS and YYNGEE. Deletions cut 4 bases from V and 1 base from J, with 14 bases between. The CDR3 DNA follows: TGTGCCAGCAGCCCGAGTGGGTCCGGGAACACCGGGGAGCTGTTTTTT. This encodes CASSPSGSGNTGELFF.

In its sample, this clone was seen a few times. J is TRBJ1-5 and V is TRBV14; 10 nucleotides agree with TRBD1. This CDR3 is 15 amino acids long. From germline, CDR1 is SGHDN and CDR2 FVKESK. Unmatched junction bases numbered 4, after V lost 1 base and J lost 7 bases. The CDR3 DNA reads as TGTGCCAGCAGCCAAGGGACGGGACAGGGGCAGCCCCAGCATTTT. Encoded protein: CASSQGTGQGQPQHF.

Concerning this clone itself: A read error may account for a junction end that differs from germline. The chain uses TRBV11-2 and TRBJ2-7; D is unclear. Germline V CDR1 and CDR2: SGHAT, FQNNGV. The CDR3 spans 13 residues. In nucleotides, the CDR3 is TGTGCCAGCAGCCTAGACAACTCCTACGAGCAGTACTTC. This sequence encodes CASSLDNSYEQYF. Complete variable domain (other parts from reference TRBV11-2 and TRBJ2-7): EAGVAQSPRYKIIEKRQSVAFWCNPISGHATLYWYQQILGQGPKLLIQFQNNGVVDDSQLPKDRFSAERLKGVDSTLKIQPAKLEDSAVYLCASSLDNSYEQYFGPGTRLTVT.

This clone has only a few counts. The V gene is TRBV15, the J gene TRBJ2-1; D gene uncertain. Trimming removed 5 bases from V and 9 bases from J, with 14 bases in between. Germline assignment: CDR1 LNHNV and CDR2 YYDKDF (reference sequence). The CDR3 sequence is 13 residues long. The CDR3 is CATSRSVSREQFF. The CDR3 coding sequence is TGTGCCACCAGCCGCTCCGTGTCCCGTGAGCAGTTCTTC. Full variable domain (outside the CDR3, taken from reference TRBV15 and TRBJ2-1): DAMVIQNPRYQVTQFGKPVTLSCSQTLNHNVMYWYQQKSSQAPKLLFHYYDKDFNNEADTPDNFQSRRPNTSFCFLDIRSPGLGDTAMYLCATSRSVSREQFFGPGTRLTVL.

The gene calls are TRBV5-6 and TRBJ1-2, with TRBD1 identical over 7 bases. The CDR3 consists of 15 residues. V lost 2 bases, J lost 3 bases, and 7 bases stayed unmatched. Germline V gene data show CDR1 as SGHDT and CDR2 as YYEEEE. The CDR3 sequence: CASSFFGQEYYGYTF. Written as DNA, the CDR3 is TGTGCCAGCAGCTTCTTCGGACAGGAATACTATGGCTACACCTTC.

The chain couples TRBV7-3 to TRBJ2-1; 11 nucleotides align to TRBD1. The V and J ends lost 8 bases and 9 bases, in that order; junction bases with no gene match: 6. Germline V gene data show CDR1 as SGHTA and CDR2 as FQGTGA. The CDR3 is 13 amino acids. CDR3 protein: CASGTGGSGEQFF. CDR3 sequence (DNA): TGTGCCAGCGGGACAGGGGGTTCTGGTGAGCAGTTCTTC.

The genes are TRBV30 and TRBJ2-1; 13 nucleotides agree with TRBD2. Germline V gene data show CDR1 as GTSNPN and CDR2 as SVGIG (reference sequence). The V gene end was trimmed by 1 base and the J gene end by 6 bases; junction bases not matched to a gene: 0. The length of the CDR3 is 14 residues. The CDR3 bases are TGTGCCTGGAGTGGACTAGCGGGAGGCAATGAGCAGTTCTTC. This sequence encodes CAWSGLAGGNEQFF.

The chain uses TRBV30 and TRBJ2-7; 14 bases are shared with TRBD2. J was trimmed by 3 bases and V by 1 base; bases with no gene match: 5. This CDR3 region has 16 residues. Germline CDR1 reads GTSNPN; CDR2 reads SVGIG (reference sequence). Here the CDR3 reads CAWSDGLAGGFYEQYF. The CDR3 DNA is TGTGCCTGGAGTGACGGACTAGCGGGAGGCTTCTACGAGCAGTACTTC.

The chain joins TRBV27 to TRBJ2-7, with TRBD2 matching 9 bases. Germline V gene sequence: CDR1 MNHEY, CDR2 SMNVEV (reference sequence). The CDR3 runs 13 residues. The V segment lost 5 bases and the J segment 11 bases; nucleotides outside the gene matches: 10. The CDR3 bases are TGTGCCAGCAGTAGACCGGGACTAGCCCCGGAGTACTTC. It codes for CASSRPGLAPEYF.

The genes are TRBV7-9 and TRBJ2-7; tentative D call: TRBD2 (6 bases). This CDR3 contains 14 residues. Germline V gene data show CDR1 as SEHNR and CDR2 as FQNEAQ (reference sequence). Trimming took off 3 bases at V and 2 bases at J, with 11 bases between the two ends. The chain's CDR3 is CASSFRLGPYEQYF. The CDR3 DNA reads TGTGCCAGCAGCTTCCGACTAGGTCCCTACGAGCAGTACTTC. Combining the CDR3 with reference TRBV7-9 and TRBJ2-7 gives the whole variable domain DTGVSQNPRHKITKRGQNVTFRCDPISEHNRLYWYRQTLGQGPEFLTYFQNEAQLEKSRLLSDRFSAERPKGSFSTLEIQRTEQGDSAMYLCASSFRLGPYEQYFGPGTRLTVT.

The V gene is TRBV25-1, the J gene TRBJ1-2, with 7 positions matching TRBD1. With V trimmed by 3 bases and J by 8 bases, 6 bases remained unmatched. The CDR3 is 13 amino acids. In germline, CDR1 is MGHDK, CDR2 SYGVNS. In DNA form, the CDR3 reads TGTGCCAGCAGTGATAGGAGGGGGCAAGGCTACACCTTC. It codes for CASSDRRGQGYTF.

The chain recombines TRBV4-1 with TRBJ2-5; D might be TRBD1 (5 bases). V gave up 0 bases and J gave up 1 base, with 9 bases separating them. This CDR3 has 15 residues. Per the germline V gene, CDR1 is MGHRA and CDR2 is YSYEKL. The CDR3 reads CASSQDWTTQETQYF. As DNA, the CDR3 is TGCGCCAGCAGCCAAGACTGGACAACCCAAGAGACCCAGTACTTC.